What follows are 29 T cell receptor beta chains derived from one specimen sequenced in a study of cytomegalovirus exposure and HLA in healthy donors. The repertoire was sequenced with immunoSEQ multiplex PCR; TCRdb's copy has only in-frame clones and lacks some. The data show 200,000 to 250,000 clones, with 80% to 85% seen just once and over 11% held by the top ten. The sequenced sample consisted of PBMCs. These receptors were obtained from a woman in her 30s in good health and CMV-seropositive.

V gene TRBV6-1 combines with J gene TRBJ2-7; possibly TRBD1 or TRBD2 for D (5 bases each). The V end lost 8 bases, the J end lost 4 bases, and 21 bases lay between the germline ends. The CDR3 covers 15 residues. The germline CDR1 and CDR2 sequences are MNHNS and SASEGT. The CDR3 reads CASSMYRGPSYEQYF. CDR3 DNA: TGTGCCAGCTCCATGTACCGGGGCCCCAGTTACGAGCAGTACTTC.

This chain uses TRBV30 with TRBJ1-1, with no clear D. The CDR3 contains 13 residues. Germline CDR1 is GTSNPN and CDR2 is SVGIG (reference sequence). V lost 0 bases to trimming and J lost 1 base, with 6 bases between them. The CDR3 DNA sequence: TGTGCCTGGAGTGTCTCTGAGAACACTGAAGCTTTCTTT. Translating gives CAWSVSENTEAFF. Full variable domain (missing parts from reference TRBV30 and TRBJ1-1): SQTIHQWPATLVQPVGSPLSLECTVEGTSNPNLYWYRQAAGRGLQLLFYSVGIGQISSEVPQNLSASRPQDRQFILSSKKLLLSDSGFYLCAWSVSENTEAFFGQGTRLTVV.

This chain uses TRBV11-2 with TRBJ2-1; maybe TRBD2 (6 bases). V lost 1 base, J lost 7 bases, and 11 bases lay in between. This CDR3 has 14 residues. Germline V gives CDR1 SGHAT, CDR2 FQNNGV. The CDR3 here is CASSLATGGNEQFF. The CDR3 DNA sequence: TGTGCCAGCAGCTTAGCTACCGGAGGGAATGAGCAGTTCTTC.

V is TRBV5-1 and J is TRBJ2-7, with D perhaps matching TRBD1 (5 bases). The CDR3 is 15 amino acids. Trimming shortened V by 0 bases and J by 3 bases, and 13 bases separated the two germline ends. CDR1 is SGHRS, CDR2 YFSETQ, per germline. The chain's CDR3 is CASSLGLDSFYEQYF. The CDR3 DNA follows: TGCGCCAGCAGCTTGGGCTTAGACAGTTTCTACGAGCAGTACTTC.

The chain's CDR3 is CASSRAGTSAYNEQFF. The CDR3 nucleotides read TGCGCCAGCAGCCGGGCCGGGACTAGTGCCTACAATGAGCAGTTCTTC. The genes are TRBV4-1 and TRBJ2-1, with 8 bases lining up with TRBD2. This CDR3 comprises 16 residues. With V trimmed by 4 bases and J by 2 bases, 7 bases remained unmatched. CDR1 and CDR2 (germline): MGHRA, YSYEKL.

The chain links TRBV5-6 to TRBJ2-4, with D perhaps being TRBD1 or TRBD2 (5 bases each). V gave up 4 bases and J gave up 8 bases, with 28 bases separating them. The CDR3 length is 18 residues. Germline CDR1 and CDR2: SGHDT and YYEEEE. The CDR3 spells CASSRTRAGTGRGDIQYF. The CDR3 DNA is TGTGCCAGCAGCAGAACTCGGGCCGGGACCGGCCGGGGAGACATTCAGTACTTC.

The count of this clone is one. The CDR3 sequence: CASSLDPTEPASYEQYF. DNA for the CDR3: TGTGCCAGCAGCTTAGACCCCACGGAGCCCGCCTCCTACGAGCAGTACTTC. The rearrangement links TRBV7-6 to TRBJ2-7, with no clear D. There are 17 residues in the CDR3. Germline CDR1 and CDR2: SGHVS and FNYEAQ. The V gene lost 1 base and the J gene lost 0 bases, with 16 bases spanning the gap.

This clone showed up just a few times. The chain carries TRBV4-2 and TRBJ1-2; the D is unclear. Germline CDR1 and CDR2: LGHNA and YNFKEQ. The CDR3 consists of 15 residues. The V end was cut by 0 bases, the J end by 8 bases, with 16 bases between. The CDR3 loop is CASSQDPGGAGGYTF. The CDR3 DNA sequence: TGTGCCAGCAGCCAAGATCCAGGCGGCGCGGGAGGCTACACCTTC.

In DNA, the CDR3 is TGTGCCAGTAGTATCGCACTAGCGGGTGGATACAATGAGCAGTTCTTC. It translates to CASSIALAGGYNEQFF. V is TRBV19 and J is TRBJ2-1; 9 bases agree with TRBD2. The CDR3 sequence is 16 residues long. V lost 3 bases, J lost 4 bases, and 7 bases stayed unmatched. The germline gives CDR1 LNHDA, CDR2 SQIVND (reference sequence).

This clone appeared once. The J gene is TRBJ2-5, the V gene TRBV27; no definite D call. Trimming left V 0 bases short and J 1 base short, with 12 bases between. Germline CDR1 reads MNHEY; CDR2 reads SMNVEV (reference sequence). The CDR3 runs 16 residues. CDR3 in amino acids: CASSLSHTQRQETQYF. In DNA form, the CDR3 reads TGTGCCAGCAGTTTATCGCATACACAGCGCCAAGAGACCCAGTACTTC.

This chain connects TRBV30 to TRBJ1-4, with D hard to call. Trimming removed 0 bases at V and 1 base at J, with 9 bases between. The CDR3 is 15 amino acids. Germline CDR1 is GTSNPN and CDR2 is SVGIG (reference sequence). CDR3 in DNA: TGTGCCTGGAGTGTACTGGGAGTAACTAATGAAAAACTGTTTTTT. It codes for CAWSVLGVTNEKLFF.

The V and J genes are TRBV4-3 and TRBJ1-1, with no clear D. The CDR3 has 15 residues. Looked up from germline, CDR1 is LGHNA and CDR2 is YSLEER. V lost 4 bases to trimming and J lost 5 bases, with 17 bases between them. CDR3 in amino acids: CASSPFIQVGTEAFF. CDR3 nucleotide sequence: TGCGCCAGCAGCCCTTTTATCCAGGTAGGGACTGAAGCTTTCTTT.

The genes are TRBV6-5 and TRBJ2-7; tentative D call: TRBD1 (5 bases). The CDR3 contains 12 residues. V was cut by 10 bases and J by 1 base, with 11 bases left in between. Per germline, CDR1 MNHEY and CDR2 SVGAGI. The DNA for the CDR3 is TGTGCCACCAGGACATTATCCTACGAGCAGTACTTC. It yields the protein CATRTLSYEQYF.

In DNA form, the CDR3 reads TGTGCCTGGGGGGACTCCTACGAGCAGTACTTC. Translating it yields CAWGDSYEQYF. The V gene is TRBV30, the J gene TRBJ2-7; D uncertain. Germline V CDR1 and CDR2: GTSNPN, SVGIG (reference sequence). Trimming removed 5 bases at V and 0 bases at J, with 5 bases between. CDR3 length: 11 residues.

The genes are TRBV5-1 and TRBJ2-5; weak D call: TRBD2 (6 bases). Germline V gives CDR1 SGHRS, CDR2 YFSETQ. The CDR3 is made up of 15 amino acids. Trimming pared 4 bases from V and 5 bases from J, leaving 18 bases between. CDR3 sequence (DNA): TGCGCCAGCAGCCACGGGACTCGAGGGTTGGAGACCCAGTACTTC. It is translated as CASSHGTRGLETQYF.

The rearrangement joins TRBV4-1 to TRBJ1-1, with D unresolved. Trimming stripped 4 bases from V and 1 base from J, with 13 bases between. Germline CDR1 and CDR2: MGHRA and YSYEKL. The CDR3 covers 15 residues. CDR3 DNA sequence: TGCGCCAGCAGCCCCTCCCTCTCGGGGAACACTGAAGCTTTCTTT. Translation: CASSPSLSGNTEAFF.

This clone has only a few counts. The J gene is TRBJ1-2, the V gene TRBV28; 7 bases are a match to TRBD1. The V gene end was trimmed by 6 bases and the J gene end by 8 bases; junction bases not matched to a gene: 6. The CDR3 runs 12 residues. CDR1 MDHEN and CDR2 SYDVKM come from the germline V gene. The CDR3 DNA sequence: TGTGCCAGCAGCCTACCAGGGGGAGGCTACACCTTC. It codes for CASSLPGGGYTF.

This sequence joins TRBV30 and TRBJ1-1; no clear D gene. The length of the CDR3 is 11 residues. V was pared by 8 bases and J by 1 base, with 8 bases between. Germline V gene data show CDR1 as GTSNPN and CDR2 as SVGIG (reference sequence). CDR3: CAHGKNTEAFF. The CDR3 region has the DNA TGTGCCCACGGTAAGAACACTGAAGCTTTCTTT.

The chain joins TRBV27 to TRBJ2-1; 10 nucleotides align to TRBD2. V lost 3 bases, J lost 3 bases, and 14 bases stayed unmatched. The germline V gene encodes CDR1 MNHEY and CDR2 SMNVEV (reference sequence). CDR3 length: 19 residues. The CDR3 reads CASSFLAGEQLVNYNEQFF. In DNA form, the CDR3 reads TGTGCCAGCAGTTTTCTAGCGGGAGAGCAATTGGTAAACTACAATGAGCAGTTCTTC.

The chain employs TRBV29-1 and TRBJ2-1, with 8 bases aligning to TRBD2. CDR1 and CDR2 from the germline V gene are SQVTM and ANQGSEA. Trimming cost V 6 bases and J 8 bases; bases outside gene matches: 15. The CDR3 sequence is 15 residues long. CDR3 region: CSVFLERERWDEQFF. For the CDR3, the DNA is TGCAGCGTCTTCCTAGAGCGGGAGCGTTGGGATGAGCAGTTCTTC.

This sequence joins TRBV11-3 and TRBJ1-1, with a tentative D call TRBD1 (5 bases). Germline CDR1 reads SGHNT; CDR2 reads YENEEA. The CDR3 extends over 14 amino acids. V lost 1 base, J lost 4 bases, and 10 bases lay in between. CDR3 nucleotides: TGTGCCAGCAGCTTAGTTTCAGGGAGCACTGAAGCTTTCTTT. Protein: CASSLVSGSTEAFF.

CDR3 amino acids: CASSPQTGWDQPQHF. The CDR3 DNA reads TGTGCCAGCTCCCCCCAGACAGGATGGGATCAGCCCCAGCATTTT. V gene TRBV18 combines with J gene TRBJ1-5, with D perhaps matching TRBD1 (6 bases). This CDR3 has 15 residues. Germline V gene sequence: CDR1 KGHSH, CDR2 LQKENI. The V end lost 6 bases, the J end lost 5 bases, and 17 bases lay between the germline ends.

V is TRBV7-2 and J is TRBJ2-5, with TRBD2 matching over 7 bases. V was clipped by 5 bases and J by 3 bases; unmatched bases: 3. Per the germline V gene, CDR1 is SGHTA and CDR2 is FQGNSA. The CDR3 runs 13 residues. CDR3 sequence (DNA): TGTGCCAGCAGCCTTCTAGCGGAAGAGACCCAGTACTTC. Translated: CASSLLAEETQYF.

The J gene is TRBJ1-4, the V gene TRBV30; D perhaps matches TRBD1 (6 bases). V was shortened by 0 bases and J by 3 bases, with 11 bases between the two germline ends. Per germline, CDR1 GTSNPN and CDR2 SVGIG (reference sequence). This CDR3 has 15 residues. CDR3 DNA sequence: TGTGCCTGGAGTGTAACGTCAGGGGCTAATGAAAAACTGTTTTTT. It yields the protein CAWSVTSGANEKLFF.

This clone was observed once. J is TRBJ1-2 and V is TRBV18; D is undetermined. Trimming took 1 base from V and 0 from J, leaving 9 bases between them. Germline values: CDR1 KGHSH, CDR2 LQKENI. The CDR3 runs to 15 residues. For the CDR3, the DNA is TGTGCCAGCTCACCACTGGACGGAGCTAACTATGGCTACACCTTC. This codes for CASSPLDGANYGYTF.

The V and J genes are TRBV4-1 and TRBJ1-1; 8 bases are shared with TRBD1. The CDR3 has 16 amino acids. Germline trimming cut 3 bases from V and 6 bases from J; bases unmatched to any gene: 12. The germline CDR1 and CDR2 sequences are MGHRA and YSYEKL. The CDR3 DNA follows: TGCGCCAGCAGCCAGGAGGGTGGACAGGGTCTTTCTGAAGCTTTCTTT. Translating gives CASSQEGGQGLSEAFF.

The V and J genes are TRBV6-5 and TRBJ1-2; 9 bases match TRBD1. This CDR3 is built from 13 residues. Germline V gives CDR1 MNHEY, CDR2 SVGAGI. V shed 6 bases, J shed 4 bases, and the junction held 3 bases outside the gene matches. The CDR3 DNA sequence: TGTGCCAGCAGGGGACAGGGATCCTATGGCTACACCTTC. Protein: CASRGQGSYGYTF.

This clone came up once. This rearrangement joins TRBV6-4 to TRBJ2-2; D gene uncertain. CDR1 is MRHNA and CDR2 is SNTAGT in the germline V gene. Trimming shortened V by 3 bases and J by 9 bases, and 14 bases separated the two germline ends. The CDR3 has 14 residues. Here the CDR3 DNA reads TGTGCCAGCAGTGAGATCCCGGGTCGCCGGGAGCTGTTTTTT. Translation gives CASSEIPGRRELFF.

CDR3 loop: CASSRDSETAYGYTF. Written as DNA, the CDR3 is TGTGCCAGCAGCCGCGACAGCGAGACAGCCTATGGCTACACCTTC. The gene calls are TRBV2 and TRBJ1-2, with D possibly being TRBD1 (5 bases). This CDR3 has 15 residues. V gave up 6 bases and J gave up 4 bases, with 18 bases separating them. CDR1 SNHLY and CDR2 FYNNEI come from the germline V gene.